Given below is one T cell receptor beta chain in context. The junction and the germline gene differ at one end; a read error may be behind it. The sample originates from a study of OX40 agonist ivuxolimab in advanced cancers. Using immunoSEQ multiplex PCR, the repertoire was profiled, and TCRdb retains in-frame clones only, with some absent. The sample contains 73,000 or so clones, more than 90% of which appear only once. CDR1 and CDR2 from the germline V gene are SSHAT and FNYEAQ (reference sequence). CDR3 length: 15 residues. V and J are TRBV7-7 and TRBJ2-7, with TRBD2 matching 8 bases. The material was CD4+ or CD8+ T cells sorted from blood, obtained in a trial of the OX40 agonist ivuxolimab. The TCR originated in an adult with an advanced solid tumor such as melanoma, head and neck, liver or kidney cancer. The CDR3 DNA follows: TGTGCTAGCAGCCCTCGTCCCGGGACTAGTCACGAGCAGTACTTC. This translates into CASSPRPGTSHEQYF.